This TCR beta chain is drawn from a study of cytomegalovirus exposure and HLA in healthy donors. The PCR employed 60 Vbeta primers together with 13 Jbeta primers. The table came from immunoSEQ multiplex PCR; TCRdb's copy has only in-frame clones and leaves some out. The sample shows 100,000 to 150,000 clones, and over 2% sits with its ten largest clones. The CDR3 runs 14 residues. Germline CDR1 SGHNT, CDR2 YENEEA. V shed 1 base and J shed 1 base, with 5 bases lying between them. J is TRBJ2-4 and V is TRBV11-3; unclear D gene. This receptor was identified in a man aged 40-55 years in good health and CMV-seronegative. Source material: PBMCs. CDR3 DNA: TGTGCCAGCAGCTTAGGCGGCGCCAAAAACATTCAGTACTTC. Residues: CASSLGGAKNIQYF.